The rows below give T cell receptor beta chains drawn from one sample of a study of cytomegalovirus exposure and HLA in healthy donors. The data were produced by immunoSEQ multiplex PCR, yet TCRdb's version contains in-frame clones alone and is incomplete. The sample comprises 100,000 or so clones, approximately 82% of which are singletons, and 1.2% rests with the top ten. The material sequenced was PBMCs. The receptors were sampled from a woman younger than 35 in good health and CMV-seronegative. CDR3s include the opening cysteine and the closing phenylalanine or tryptophan. D genes are given only for firm matches.

V gene: TRBV9; D gene: NA; J gene: TRBJ2-7; CDR3 protein: CASSPQTASSYEQYF
V gene: TRBV27; D gene: NA; J gene: TRBJ1-2; CDR3 protein: CASSFYLGDGYTF
V gene: TRBV4-3; D gene: TRBD1; J gene: TRBJ1-6; CDR3 protein: CASSHQTGTGNPYYNSPLHF
V gene: TRBV6-1; D gene: TRBD2; J gene: TRBJ2-3; CDR3 protein: CASSDRGLAGEINTQYF
V gene: TRBV5-4; D gene: NA; J gene: TRBJ2-1; CDR3 protein: CASSFDTGWYNEQFF
V gene: TRBV4-2; D gene: TRBD2; J gene: TRBJ2-7; CDR3 protein: CASSQGLAGGPLGHEQYF
V gene: TRBV5-1; D gene: TRBD2; J gene: TRBJ2-5; CDR3 protein: CASSFTTAGVGTQYF
V gene: TRBV7-9; D gene: TRBD1; J gene: TRBJ1-4; CDR3 protein: CASGRDRNEKLFF
V gene: TRBV7-2; D gene: NA; J gene: NA; CDR3 protein: CASSLFGGTVYEQYF
V gene: TRBV11-3; D gene: NA; J gene: TRBJ2-2; CDR3 protein: CASSLTTANTGELFF
V gene: TRBV5-6; D gene: TRBD2; J gene: TRBJ2-7; CDR3 protein: CASGFKGTSDAEQYF
V gene: TRBV13; D gene: TRBD1; J gene: TRBJ1-2; CDR3 protein: CASSRIETGGVYGYTF
V gene: TRBV6-4; D gene: TRBD2; J gene: TRBJ2-1; CDR3 protein: CASSDSSGGANEQFF
V gene: TRBV4-2; D gene: NA; J gene: TRBJ1-5; CDR3 protein: CASSPGQGFGQPQHF
V gene: TRBV11-2; D gene: NA; J gene: TRBJ1-1; CDR3 protein: CASSFAGSGSEAFF
V gene: TRBV9; D gene: TRBD2; J gene: TRBJ2-1; CDR3 protein: CASSVAGTSGPSVYNEQFF
V gene: TRBV6-5; D gene: NA; J gene: TRBJ2-1; CDR3 protein: CASSSPEAVEQFF
V gene: TRBV6-6; D gene: TRBD2; J gene: TRBJ2-7; CDR3 protein: CASSYEAGVYEQYF
V gene: TRBV28; D gene: NA; J gene: TRBJ1-5; CDR3 protein: CAITGHPGGQPQHF
V gene: TRBV7-6; D gene: TRBD1; J gene: TRBJ2-6; CDR3 protein: CASSLAGQGNSGANVLTF
V gene: TRBV4-1; D gene: NA; J gene: TRBJ2-1; CDR3 protein: CASSQYYVGGKGNEQFF
V gene: TRBV4-2; D gene: NA; J gene: TRBJ2-7; CDR3 protein: CASSQAVASSYEQYF
V gene: TRBV25-1; D gene: NA; J gene: TRBJ2-1; CDR3 protein: CASKAPGEKQFF
V gene: TRBV9; D gene: TRBD2; J gene: TRBJ2-1; CDR3 protein: CASSPTGLPHNEQFF
V gene: TRBV28; D gene: TRBD1; J gene: TRBJ1-1; CDR3 protein: CASSPRQGLAEAFF
V gene: TRBV18; D gene: TRBD1; J gene: TRBJ2-7; CDR3 protein: CASSRPGQGTYEQYF
V gene: TRBV5-5; D gene: TRBD1; J gene: TRBJ2-5; CDR3 protein: CASSLSSTGVETQYF
V gene: TRBV9; D gene: TRBD1; J gene: TRBJ2-5; CDR3 protein: CASSVGQGAGETQYF
V gene: TRBV19; D gene: TRBD1; J gene: TRBJ1-5; CDR3 protein: CASSTGDPQGKRNQPQHF
V gene: TRBV2; D gene: NA; J gene: TRBJ1-2; CDR3 protein: CASPTGNYGYTF
V gene: TRBV11-1; D gene: TRBD1; J gene: TRBJ2-7; CDR3 protein: CASSPSLGTDTYEQYF
V gene: TRBV4-1; D gene: NA; J gene: TRBJ2-3; CDR3 protein: CASSPGDTQYF
V gene: TRBV27; D gene: NA; J gene: TRBJ2-7; CDR3 protein: CASSLGLSYEQYF
V gene: TRBV11-2; D gene: TRBD2; J gene: TRBJ2-3; CDR3 protein: CASSFGGSDTQYF
V gene: TRBV7-9; D gene: NA; J gene: TRBJ1-4; CDR3 protein: CASSFTGSVEKLFF
V gene: TRBV7-3; D gene: TRBD2; J gene: TRBJ2-1; CDR3 protein: CASSLLAGGSYNEQFF